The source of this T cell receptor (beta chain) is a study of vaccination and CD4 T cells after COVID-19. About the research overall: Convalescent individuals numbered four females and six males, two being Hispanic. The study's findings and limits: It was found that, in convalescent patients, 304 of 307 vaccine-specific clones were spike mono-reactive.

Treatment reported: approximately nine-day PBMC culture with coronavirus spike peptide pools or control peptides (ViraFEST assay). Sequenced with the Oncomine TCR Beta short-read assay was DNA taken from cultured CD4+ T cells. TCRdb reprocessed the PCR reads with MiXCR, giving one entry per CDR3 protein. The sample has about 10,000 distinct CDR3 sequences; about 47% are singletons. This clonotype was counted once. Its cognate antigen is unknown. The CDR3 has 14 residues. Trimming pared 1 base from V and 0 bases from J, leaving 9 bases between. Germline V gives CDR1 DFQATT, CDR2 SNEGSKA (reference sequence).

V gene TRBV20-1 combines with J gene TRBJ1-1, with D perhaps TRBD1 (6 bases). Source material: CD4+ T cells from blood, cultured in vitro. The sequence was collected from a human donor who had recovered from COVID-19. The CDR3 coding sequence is TGCAGTGCTAGAGTAGGGGGGATGAACACTGAAGCTTTCTTT. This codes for CSARVGGMNTEAFF.